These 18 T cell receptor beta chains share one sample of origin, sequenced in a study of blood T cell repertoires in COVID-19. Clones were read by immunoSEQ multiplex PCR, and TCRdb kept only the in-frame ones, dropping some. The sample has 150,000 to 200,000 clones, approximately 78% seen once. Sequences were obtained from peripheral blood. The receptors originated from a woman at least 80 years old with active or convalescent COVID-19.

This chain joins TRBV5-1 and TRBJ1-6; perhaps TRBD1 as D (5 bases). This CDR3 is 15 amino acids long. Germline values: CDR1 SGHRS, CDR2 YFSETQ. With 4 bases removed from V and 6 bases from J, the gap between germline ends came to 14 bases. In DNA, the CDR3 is TGCGCCAGCAGCCAGGGAGGCTATGGTAATTCACCCCTCCACTTT. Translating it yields CASSQGGYGNSPLHF.

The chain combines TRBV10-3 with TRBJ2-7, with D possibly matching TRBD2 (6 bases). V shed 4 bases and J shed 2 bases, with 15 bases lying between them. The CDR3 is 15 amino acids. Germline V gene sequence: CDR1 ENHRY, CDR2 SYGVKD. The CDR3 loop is CAISGLAQPTYEQYF. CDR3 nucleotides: TGTGCCATCAGTGGCCTAGCGCAACCTACCTACGAGCAGTACTTC.

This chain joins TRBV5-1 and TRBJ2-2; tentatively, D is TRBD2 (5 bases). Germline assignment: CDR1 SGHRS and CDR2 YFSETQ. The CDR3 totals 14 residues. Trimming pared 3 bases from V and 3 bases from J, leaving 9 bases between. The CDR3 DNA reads TGCGCCAGCAGCTCGGACGGGGACACCGGGGAGCTGTTTTTT. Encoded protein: CASSSDGDTGELFF.

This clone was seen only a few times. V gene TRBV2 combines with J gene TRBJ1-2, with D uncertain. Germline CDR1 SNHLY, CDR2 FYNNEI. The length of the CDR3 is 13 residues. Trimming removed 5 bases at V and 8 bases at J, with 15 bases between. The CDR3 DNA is TGTGCCAGCAGTCCCGGGATAGAGAGGGGCTACACCTTC. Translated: CASSPGIERGYTF.

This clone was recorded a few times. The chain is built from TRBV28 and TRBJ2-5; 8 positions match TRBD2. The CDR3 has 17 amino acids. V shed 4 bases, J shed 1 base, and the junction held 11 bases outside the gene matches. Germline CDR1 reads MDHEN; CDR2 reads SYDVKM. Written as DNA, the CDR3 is TGTGCCAGCAGTTACCCGCTCAGAGCGGGGGCCCAAGAGACCCAGTACTTC. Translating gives CASSYPLRAGAQETQYF.

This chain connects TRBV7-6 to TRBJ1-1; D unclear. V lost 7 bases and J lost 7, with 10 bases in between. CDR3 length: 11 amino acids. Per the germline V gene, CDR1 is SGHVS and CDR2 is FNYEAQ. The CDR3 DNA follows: TGTGCCAGCATGGTCTTAGATGAAGCTTTCTTT. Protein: CASMVLDEAFF.

As DNA, the CDR3 is TGTGCCAGCAGCCTCTTCGGGAACAATGAGCAGTTCTTC. Translating gives CASSLFGNNEQFF. The genes are TRBV3-1 (or the pseudogene TRBV3-2) and TRBJ2-1; weak D call: TRBD2 (5 bases). The V gene's germline CDR1 is LGHDT and CDR2 YNNKEL (reference sequence). Trimming took 4 bases from V and 5 from J, leaving 9 bases between them. This CDR3 has 13 amino acids.

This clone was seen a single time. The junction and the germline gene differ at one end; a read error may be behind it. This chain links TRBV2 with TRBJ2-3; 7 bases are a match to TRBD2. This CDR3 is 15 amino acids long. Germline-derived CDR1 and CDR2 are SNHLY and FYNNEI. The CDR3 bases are TGTGCCAGCAGAGAAGGCGGGGGAAGCACAGATACGCAGTATTTT. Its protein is CASREGGGSTDTQYF.

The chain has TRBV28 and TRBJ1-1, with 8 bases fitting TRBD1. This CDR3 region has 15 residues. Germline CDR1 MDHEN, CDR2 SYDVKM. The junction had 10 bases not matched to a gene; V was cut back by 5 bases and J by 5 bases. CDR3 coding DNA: TGTGCCAGCAGTCCGGCCGGACAGGGTGGGACTGAAGCTTTCTTT. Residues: CASSPAGQGGTEAFF.

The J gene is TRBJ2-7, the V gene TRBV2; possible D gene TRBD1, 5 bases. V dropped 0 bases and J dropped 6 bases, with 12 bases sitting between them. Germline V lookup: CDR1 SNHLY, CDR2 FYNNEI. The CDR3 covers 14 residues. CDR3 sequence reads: CASSEAGRAGEQYF. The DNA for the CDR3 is TGTGCCAGCAGTGAAGCGGGCAGGGCCGGCGAGCAGTACTTC.

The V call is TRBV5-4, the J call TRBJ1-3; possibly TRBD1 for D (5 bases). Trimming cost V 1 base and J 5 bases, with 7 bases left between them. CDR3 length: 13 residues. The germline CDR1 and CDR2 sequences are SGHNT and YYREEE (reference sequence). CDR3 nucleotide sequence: TGTGCCAGCAGCTTGCAGGGTAGAAACACCATATATTTT. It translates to CASSLQGRNTIYF.

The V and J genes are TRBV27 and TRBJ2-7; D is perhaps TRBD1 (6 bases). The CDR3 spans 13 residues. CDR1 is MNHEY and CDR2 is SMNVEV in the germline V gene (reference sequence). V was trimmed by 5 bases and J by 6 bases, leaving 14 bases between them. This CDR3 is CASSLPGHREQYF. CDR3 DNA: TGTGCCAGCAGTCTACCGGGACATCGCGAGCAGTACTTC.

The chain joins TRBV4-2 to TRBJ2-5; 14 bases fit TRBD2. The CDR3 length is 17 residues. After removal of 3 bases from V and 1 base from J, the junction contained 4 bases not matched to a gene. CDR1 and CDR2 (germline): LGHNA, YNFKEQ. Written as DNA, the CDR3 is TGTGCCAGCAGCCAGAGAGGGACTAGCGGGGGCCAAGAGACCCAGTACTTC. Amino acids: CASSQRGTSGGQETQYF.

The CDR3 DNA follows: TGTGCCAGAAGCCCTCCCCCCGCAGACAGGTCTGTTGACGAGCAGTACTTC. Its protein is CARSPPPADRSVDEQYF. V and J are TRBV7-5 and TRBJ2-7; TRBD1, the table's D call, was not compared with the DNA. TRBV7-5 is termed a pseudogene. The length of the CDR3 is 17 residues.

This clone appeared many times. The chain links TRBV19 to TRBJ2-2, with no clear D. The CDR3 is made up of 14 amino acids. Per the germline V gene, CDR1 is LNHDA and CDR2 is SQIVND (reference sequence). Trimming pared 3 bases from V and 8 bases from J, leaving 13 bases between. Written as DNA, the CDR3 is TGTGCCAGTAGTATTCTCCCCTTTACTGGGGAGCTGTTTTTT. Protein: CASSILPFTGELFF.

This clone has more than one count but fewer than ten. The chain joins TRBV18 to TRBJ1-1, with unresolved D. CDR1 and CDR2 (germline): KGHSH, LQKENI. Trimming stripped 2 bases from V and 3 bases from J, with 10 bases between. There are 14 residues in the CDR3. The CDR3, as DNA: TGTGCCAGCTCACCAACCACAGATCACACTGAAGCTTTCTTT. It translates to CASSPTTDHTEAFF.

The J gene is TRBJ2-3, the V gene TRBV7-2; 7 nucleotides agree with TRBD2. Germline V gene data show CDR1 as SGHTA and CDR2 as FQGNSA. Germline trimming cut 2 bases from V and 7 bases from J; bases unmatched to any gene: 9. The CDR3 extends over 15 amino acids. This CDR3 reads CASSLLSTSLNTQYF. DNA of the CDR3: TGTGCCAGCAGCTTACTGTCGACTAGCCTAAATACGCAGTATTTT. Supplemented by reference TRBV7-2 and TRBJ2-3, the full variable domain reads GAGVSQSPSNKVTEKGKDVELRCDPISGHTALYWYRQSLGQGLEFLIYFQGNSAPDKSGLPSDRFSAERTGGSVSTLTIQRTQQEDSAVYLCASSLLSTSLNTQYFGPGTRLTVL.

This CDR3 reads CASSQAMTPNYGYTF. CDR3 coding DNA: TGCGCCAGCAGCCAAGCGATGACACCAAACTATGGCTACACCTTC. The V call is TRBV4-3, the J call TRBJ1-2, with D hard to call. Germline assignment: CDR1 LGHNA and CDR2 YSLEER. This CDR3 region has 15 residues. With 1 base removed from V and 2 bases from J, the gap between germline ends came to 11 bases.